This entry lists 21 T cell receptor beta chains sequenced from one sample in a study of shared clonotypes between healthy human individuals. Sequencing used immunoSEQ multiplex PCR; TCRdb keeps in-frame clones, though not all of them. The data contain 980,000 or so clones, approximately 76% of them singletons. Sequencing was performed on memory CD4+ T cells sorted from blood. Subset reported: CD45RA-negative fraction. The receptors here all came from a man between 18 and 35 years old in good health.

The CDR3 bases are TGTGCCAGCAGAGCGACAACGAACACCGGGGAGCTGTTTTTT. Residues: CASRATTNTGELFF. This rearrangement joins TRBV7-9 to TRBJ2-2; no reliable D call. Trimming removed 6 bases at V and 0 bases at J, with 8 bases between. Germline values: CDR1 SEHNR, CDR2 FQNEAQ (reference sequence). The CDR3 is 14 residues long.

This rearrangement joins TRBV19 to TRBJ1-2, with 7 bases aligning to TRBD1. The CDR3 runs 15 residues. The J segment lost 8 bases and the V segment lost 4 bases, leaving 13 bases of the junction unmatched. Germline loops: CDR1 LNHDA, CDR2 SQIVND (reference sequence). CDR3 amino acids: CASSTLAGGGIGYTF. CDR3 sequence (DNA): TGTGCCAGTAGTACCCTCGCGGGAGGGGGCATAGGCTACACCTTC.

This chain links TRBV5-1 with TRBJ2-7, with 9 nucleotides matching TRBD1. Germline CDR1 is SGHRS and CDR2 is YFSETQ. This CDR3 has 18 amino acids. With 0 bases clipped from V and 3 bases from J, the junction kept 13 bases outside the gene matches. For the CDR3, the DNA is TGCGCCAGCAGCTTGGTTCCCCTGACAGGGGGATTTAACTACGAGCAGTACTTC. Translating it yields CASSLVPLTGGFNYEQYF.

The chain employs TRBV5-6 and TRBJ1-1, with TRBD1 matching over 12 bases. From germline, CDR1 is SGHDT and CDR2 YYEEEE. The CDR3 runs 15 residues. V lost 3 bases, J lost 1 base, and 1 base stayed unmatched. CDR3 loop: CASSWGQGANTEAFF. Written as DNA, the CDR3 is TGTGCCAGCAGCTGGGGACAGGGGGCGAACACTGAAGCTTTCTTT. Together with reference TRBV5-6 and TRBJ1-1, the CDR3 gives the full variable domain: DAGVTQSPTHLIKTRGQQVTLRCSPKSGHDTVSWYQQALGQGPQFIFQYYEEEERQRGNFPDRFSGHQFPNYSSELNVNALLLGDSALYLCASSWGQGANTEAFFGQGTRLTVV.

The chain combines TRBV29-1 with TRBJ2-7; 9 bases agree with TRBD1. V gave up 5 bases and J gave up 5 bases; unmatched junction bases: 10. This CDR3 comprises 14 residues. Looked up from germline, CDR1 is SQVTM and CDR2 is ANQGSEA. This CDR3 reads CSVWFRDRAHEQYF. CDR3 coding DNA: TGCAGCGTTTGGTTTCGGGACAGGGCCCACGAGCAGTACTTC.

The chain recombines TRBV30 with TRBJ1-1; the D is unclear. V lost 7 bases and J 3 bases, leaving 21 bases between the germline ends. The CDR3 is 15 residues long. Per the germline V gene, CDR1 is GTSNPN and CDR2 is SVGIG (reference sequence). The CDR3 loop is CASLRMRARDTEAFF. The CDR3 DNA is TGTGCCTCCTTAAGGATGAGGGCGAGGGACACTGAAGCTTTCTTT.

This clone was observed a few times. The genes are TRBV7-6 and TRBJ2-1; 10 positions match TRBD1. J gave up 0 bases and V 5 bases, and 4 bases lay outside the gene matches. CDR1 is SGHVS, CDR2 FNYEAQ, per germline. This CDR3 is built from 16 residues. CDR3 in amino acids: CASSQRDRGSYNEQFF. CDR3 sequence (DNA): TGTGCCAGCAGCCAGCGGGACAGGGGCTCCTACAATGAGCAGTTCTTC.

This clone has only one observation. This chain links TRBV5-4 with TRBJ2-1; TRBD2 agrees at 7 bases. V lost 3 bases to trimming and J lost 3 bases; unmatched junction nucleotides: 6. CDR1 SGHNT and CDR2 YYREEE come from the germline V gene (reference sequence). The CDR3 sequence is 15 residues long. In DNA form, the CDR3 reads TGTGCCAGCAGCTGGGGGACTACCATCTACAATGAGCAGTTCTTC. It translates to CASSWGTTIYNEQFF. Based on the CDR3 plus reference TRBV5-4 and TRBJ2-1, the full variable domain is ETGVTQSPTHLIKTRGQQVTLRCSSQSGHNTVSWYQQALGQGPQFIFQYYREEENGRGNFPPRFSGLQFPNYSSELNVNALELDDSALYLCASSWGTTIYNEQFFGPGTRLTVL.

The chain combines TRBV5-1 with TRBJ2-1; D might be TRBD2 (6 bases). Per the germline V gene, CDR1 is SGHRS and CDR2 is YFSETQ. Trimming removed 6 bases at V and 4 bases at J, with 14 bases between. There are 14 residues in the CDR3. The CDR3 is CASKSGLIYNEQFF. As DNA, the CDR3 is TGCGCCAGCAAATCAGGACTAATATACAATGAGCAGTTCTTC. Full variable domain (outside the CDR3, taken from reference TRBV5-1 and TRBJ2-1): KAGVTQTPRYLIKTRGQQVTLSCSPISGHRSVSWYQQTPGQGLQFLFEYFSETQRNKGNFPGRFSGRQFSNSRSEMNVSTLELGDSALYLCASKSGLIYNEQFFGPGTRLTVL.

The chain recombines TRBV28 with TRBJ1-1; a weak D match, TRBD1 (5 bases). The germline CDR1 and CDR2 sequences are MDHEN and SYDVKM. V lost 5 bases and J lost 5, with 12 bases in between. The CDR3 spans 13 residues. CDR3 protein: CASSSPGRTEAFF. CDR3 sequence (DNA): TGTGCCAGCAGTAGTCCAGGGAGGACTGAAGCTTTCTTT.

The CDR3 loop reads CASSLAQRGGYNEQFF. The DNA of the CDR3 is TGTGCCAGCAGCTTGGCCCAGCGGGGGGGATACAATGAGCAGTTCTTC. The chain carries TRBV11-1 and TRBJ2-1, with TRBD2 identical over 10 bases. Germline V gene sequence: CDR1 SGHAT, CDR2 FQDESV (reference sequence). Germline trimming cut 3 bases from V and 4 bases from J; bases unmatched to any gene: 6. The CDR3 loop spans 16 amino acids.

Only one count was recorded for this clone. This chain joins TRBV11-2 and TRBJ2-7, with D tentatively TRBD1 or TRBD2 (5 bases each). The germline V and J ends were trimmed by 1 base and 5 bases, with 15 bases remaining between them. The CDR3 is 15 amino acids. Germline CDR1 reads SGHAT; CDR2 reads FQNNGV. The CDR3: CASSLAGQGSHEQYF. CDR3 sequence (DNA): TGTGCCAGCAGCTTAGCGGGGCAGGGATCCCACGAGCAGTACTTC.

The table lists this clone with a few counts. The chain employs TRBV18 and TRBJ2-3, with TRBD2 identical over 7 bases. The CDR3 has 18 residues. With V trimmed by 4 bases and J by 2 bases, 15 bases remained unmatched. CDR1 and CDR2 from the germline V gene are KGHSH and LQKENI. The CDR3 sequence: CASSRQASGAAITDTQYF. The CDR3 region has the DNA TGTGCCAGCTCACGCCAGGCTAGCGGAGCGGCGATCACAGATACGCAGTATTTT.

The rearrangement links TRBV19 to TRBJ2-5, with 10 positions matching TRBD1. V lost 1 base and J lost 5; bases outside the gene matches: 4. Looked up from germline, CDR1 is LNHDA and CDR2 is SQIVND (reference sequence). CDR3 length: 15 residues. CDR3 coding DNA: TGTGCCAGTAGTATAGGACGGACAGGGGGGGAGACCCAGTACTTC. Translating it yields CASSIGRTGGETQYF.

About this clone itself: Other DNA sequences from this sample encode an identical CDR3 as well. V and J are TRBV2 and TRBJ2-1, with D unclear. This CDR3 spans 11 amino acids. Per germline, CDR1 SNHLY and CDR2 FYNNEI. The germline V and J ends were trimmed by 4 bases and 8 bases, with 6 bases remaining between them. CDR3 residues: CASSVRDEQFF. DNA of the CDR3: TGTGCCAGCAGTGTACGGGATGAGCAGTTCTTC.

The chain employs TRBV5-8 and TRBJ2-7, with D uncertain. The CDR3 sequence is 12 residues long. Trimming removed 0 bases at V and 8 bases at J, with 9 bases between. Per the germline V gene, CDR1 is SGHTS and CDR2 is YDEGEE. This CDR3 is CASSLVGRQQYF. CDR3 nucleotide sequence: TGTGCCAGCAGCTTGGTTGGTCGCCAGCAGTACTTC.

Concerning this clone itself: Other nucleotide sequences from this sample produce the same CDR3. V gene TRBV5-1 combines with J gene TRBJ2-5; TRBD1 matches 8 bases. The CDR3 covers 15 residues. Germline values: CDR1 SGHRS, CDR2 YFSETQ. Trimming at V came to 3 bases and at J to 5 bases, leaving 9 bases not matched to a gene. The CDR3 sequence is CASSSGTGTGETQYF. The CDR3 DNA reads as TGCGCCAGCAGCTCGGGGACAGGCACGGGGGAGACCCAGTACTTC.

This rearrangement joins TRBV19 to TRBJ1-5, with D hard to call. V lost 1 base, J lost 1 base, and 8 bases lay in between. Germline assignment: CDR1 LNHDA and CDR2 SQIVND (reference sequence). This CDR3 spans 15 amino acids. The DNA for the CDR3 is TGTGCCAGTAGTATAGTAGAGAAGAGCAATCAGCCCCAGCATTTT. It encodes CASSIVEKSNQPQHF.

This chain uses TRBV5-1 with TRBJ2-7; a weak D match, TRBD2 (5 bases). CDR1 and CDR2 from the germline V gene are SGHRS and YFSETQ. The CDR3 consists of 15 residues. V dropped 5 bases and J dropped 0 bases, with 15 bases sitting between them. CDR3 bases: TGCGCCAGCAGTGCGGGCCCTGACCCCTCCTACGAGCAGTACTTC. Translation: CASSAGPDPSYEQYF.

On this clone itself: The sample contains more than one DNA sequence encoding this CDR3. The rearrangement uses TRBV4-1 and TRBJ2-3, with TRBD2 matching over 11 bases. Trimming removed 3 bases from V and 2 bases from J; junction bases left unmatched: 4. Germline V gene sequence: CDR1 MGHRA, CDR2 YSYEKL. CDR3 length: 16 amino acids. The CDR3 DNA reads as TGCGCCAGCAGCCAGCGGACTAGCGGGTACACAGATACGCAGTATTTT. It is translated as CASSQRTSGYTDTQYF.

This clone has more than one count but fewer than ten. The V call is TRBV2, the J call TRBJ1-3; D is unresolved. The CDR3 spans 17 residues. Germline V gene sequence: CDR1 SNHLY, CDR2 FYNNEI. V shed 4 bases and J shed 1 base, with 17 bases lying between them. The CDR3 is CASSASAYISSGNTIYF. The DNA for the CDR3 is TGTGCCAGCAGTGCATCGGCCTACATATCATCTGGAAACACCATATATTTT.